What follows is one T cell receptor (beta chain) and its context. Deletions cut 1 base from V and 5 bases from J, with 5 bases between. Germline V gives CDR1 LNHNV, CDR2 YYDKDF (reference sequence). CDR3 length equals 12 residues. This sample stems from a study of blood T cell repertoires in COVID-19. Using immunoSEQ multiplex PCR, the repertoire was profiled, and TCRdb retains in-frame clones only, with some absent. The sample yields approximately 250,000 clones, about 91% seen once. The sequencing input was PBMCs or T cells enriched from blood (not recorded which). This sequence joins TRBV15 and TRBJ1-1; D unclear. This TCR came from a woman aged 40 to 50 with acute COVID-19. The CDR3 region has the DNA TGTGCCACCAGCAGAGGCGGAACTGAAGCTTTCTTT. The encoded protein is CATSRGGTEAFF.